This T cell receptor (beta chain) derives from a study of low-dose radiotherapy and immunotherapy resistance in tumors. Germline lookup yields CDR1 MNHEY and CDR2 SVGEGT. V shed 4 bases, J shed 1 base, and the junction held 14 bases outside the gene matches. The CDR3 is made up of 20 amino acids. This clonotype is labeled medium-sized. Covering alpha and beta chains, TRAV- and TRBV-specific primers were used for the first-strand cDNA. The PCR that amplified TCRs ran for approximately 20 cycles, relying on a constant-region primer and a V-primer adapter. Researchers amplified the isolated mRNA using in vitro transcription. TCRdb reprocessed the reads with MiXCR, giving one entry per CDR3 protein. The sample carries 60,000 to 90,000 distinct CDR3 sequences, around 30% recorded once. Stated time point: before trial treatment.

Sequencing was performed on PBMCs, taken before treatment. The chain is built from TRBV6-2 or TRBV6-3 and TRBJ2-3; TRBD2 aligns across 13 bases. The receptor was derived from a female donor with ovarian cancer. CDR3 region: CASSSSRWTSGGLGTDTQYF. The DNA for the CDR3 is TGTGCCAGCAGTTCCTCCAGATGGACTAGCGGGGGACTAGGCACAGATACGCAGTATTTT.